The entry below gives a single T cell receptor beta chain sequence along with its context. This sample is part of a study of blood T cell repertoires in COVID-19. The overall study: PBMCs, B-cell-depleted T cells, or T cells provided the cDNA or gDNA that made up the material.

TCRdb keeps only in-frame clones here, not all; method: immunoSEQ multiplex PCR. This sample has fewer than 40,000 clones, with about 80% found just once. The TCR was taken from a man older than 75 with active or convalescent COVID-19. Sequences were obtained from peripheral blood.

As DNA, the CDR3 is TGTGCCTGGAGGGCAGAGGAGGCATACAATGAGCAGTTCTTC. This encodes CAWRAEEAYNEQFF. The V and J genes are TRBV30 and TRBJ2-1; a weak D match, TRBD2 (5 bases). CDR1 is GTSNPN, CDR2 SVGIG, per germline (reference sequence). V was trimmed by 3 bases and J by 4 bases, leaving 13 bases between them. This CDR3 spans 14 amino acids.